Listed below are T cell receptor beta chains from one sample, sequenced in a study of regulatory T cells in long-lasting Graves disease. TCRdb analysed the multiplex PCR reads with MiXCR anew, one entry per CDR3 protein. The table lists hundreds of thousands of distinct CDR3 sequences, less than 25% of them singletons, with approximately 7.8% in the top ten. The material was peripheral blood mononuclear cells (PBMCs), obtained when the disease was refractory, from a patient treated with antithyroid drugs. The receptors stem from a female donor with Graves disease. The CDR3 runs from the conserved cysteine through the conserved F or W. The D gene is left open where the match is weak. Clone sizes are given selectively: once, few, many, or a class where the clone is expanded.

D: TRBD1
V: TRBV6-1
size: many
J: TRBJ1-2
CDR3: CASRGQGVAYTF
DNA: TGTGCCAGCAGGGGACAGGGGGTTGCCTACACCTTC

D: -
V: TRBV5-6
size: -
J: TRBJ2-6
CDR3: CASTPLGGANVLTF
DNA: TGTGCCAGCACCCCTTTGGGAGGGGCCAACGTCCTGACTTTC

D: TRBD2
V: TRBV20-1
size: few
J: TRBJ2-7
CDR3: CSASEDGRHYEQYF
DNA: TGCAGTGCTTCCGAGGACGGGAGGCACTACGAGCAGTACTTC

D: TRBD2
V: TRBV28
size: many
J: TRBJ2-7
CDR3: CASSFAPSGALYEQYF
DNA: TGTGCCAGCAGTTTCGCCCCTAGCGGAGCCCTCTACGAGCAGTACTTC

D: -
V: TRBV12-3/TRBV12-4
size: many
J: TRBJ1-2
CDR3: CASSNRNYGYTF
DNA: TGTGCCAGCAGCAACAGGAACTATGGCTACACCTTC

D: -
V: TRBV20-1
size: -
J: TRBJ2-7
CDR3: CSARVWGVSYEQYF
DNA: TGCAGTGCTAGGGTCTGGGGGGTATCCTACGAGCAGTACTTC

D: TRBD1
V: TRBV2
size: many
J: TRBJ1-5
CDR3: CASSESVQGGNQPQHF
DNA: TGTGCCAGCAGTGAAAGCGTGCAGGGGGGTAATCAGCCCCAGCATTTT

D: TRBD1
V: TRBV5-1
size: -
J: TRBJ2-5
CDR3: CASSKTGVVQETQYF
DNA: TGCGCCAGCAGCAAGACAGGGGTAGTCCAAGAGACCCAGTACTTC

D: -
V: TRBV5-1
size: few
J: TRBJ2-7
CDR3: CASSLGVVYEQYF
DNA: TGCGCCAGCAGCTTAGGGGTGGTCTACGAGCAGTACTTC

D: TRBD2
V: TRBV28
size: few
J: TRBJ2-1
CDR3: CASRVAGSHNEQFF
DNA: TGTGCCAGCAGGGTAGCGGGTTCCCACAATGAGCAGTTCTTC

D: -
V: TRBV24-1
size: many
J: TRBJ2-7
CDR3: CATSDGSSYEQYF
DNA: TGTGCCACCAGTGACGGGAGCTCCTACGAGCAGTACTTC

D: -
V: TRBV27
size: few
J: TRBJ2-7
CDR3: CASSLNLLDEQYF
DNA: TGTGCCAGCAGTTTAAATTTGCTAGACGAGCAGTACTTC

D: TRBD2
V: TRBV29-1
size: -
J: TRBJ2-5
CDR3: CSTVPGLAAQETQYF
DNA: TGCAGCACTGTCCCGGGACTAGCGGCCCAAGAGACCCAGTACTTC

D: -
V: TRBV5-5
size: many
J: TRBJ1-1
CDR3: CASGAGLNTEAFF
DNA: TGTGCCAGCGGTGCAGGACTGAACACTGAAGCTTTCTTT

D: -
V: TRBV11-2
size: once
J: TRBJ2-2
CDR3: CASTDGGLASAPAAGEPFF
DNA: TGTGCCAGCACCGACGGGGGGCTAGCGAGCGCCCCAGCAGCCGGGGAGCCGTTTTTT

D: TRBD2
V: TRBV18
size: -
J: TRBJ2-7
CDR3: CASSPLGLHNYEQYF
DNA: TGTGCCAGCTCACCCTTGGGACTACATAATTACGAGCAGTACTTC

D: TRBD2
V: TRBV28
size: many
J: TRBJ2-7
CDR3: CASSSAGTSFEQYF
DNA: TGTGCCAGCAGTTCCGCCGGGACTAGCTTCGAGCAGTACTTC

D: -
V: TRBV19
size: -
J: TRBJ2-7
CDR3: CASSIDSLTRQYF
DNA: TGTGCCAGTAGTATAGACAGCCTTACGAGGCAGTACTTC

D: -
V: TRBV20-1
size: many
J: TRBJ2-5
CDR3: CSARVWGETQYF
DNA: TGCAGTGCTAGAGTATGGGGGGAGACCCAGTACTTC

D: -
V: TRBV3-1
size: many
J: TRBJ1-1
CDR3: CASSPVMGDLAVAFF
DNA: TGTGCCAGCAGCCCCGTTATGGGGGACCTGGCAGTTGCTTTCTTT

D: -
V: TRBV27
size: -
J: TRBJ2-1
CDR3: CASTDLIGNEQFF
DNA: TGTGCCAGCACCGACCTGATTGGCAATGAGCAGTTCTTC

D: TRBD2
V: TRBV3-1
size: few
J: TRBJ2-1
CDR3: CASSRGAGLSSYNEQFF
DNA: TGTGCCAGCAGCCGGGGAGCGGGACTCAGCTCCTACAATGAGCAGTTCTTC

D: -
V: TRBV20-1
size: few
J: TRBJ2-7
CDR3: CSAPEGGRGSYEQYF
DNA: TGCAGTGCTCCTGAGGGAGGGAGGGGGAGCTACGAGCAGTACTTC

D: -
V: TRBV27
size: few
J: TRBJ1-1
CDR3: CASSLYHKNTEAFF
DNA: TGTGCCAGCAGTTTATACCACAAGAACACTGAAGCTTTCTTT

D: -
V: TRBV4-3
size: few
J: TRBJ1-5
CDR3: CASSQDIFQPQHF
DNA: TGCGCCAGCAGCCAAGATATCTTTCAGCCCCAGCATTTT

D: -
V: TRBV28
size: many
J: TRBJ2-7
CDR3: CASREGLVGEQYF
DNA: TGTGCCAGCAGAGAGGGACTTGTCGGCGAGCAGTACTTC

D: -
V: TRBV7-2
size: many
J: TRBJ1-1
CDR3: CASSLVHKDTEAFF
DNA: TGTGCCAGCAGCTTAGTTCACAAGGACACTGAAGCTTTCTTT

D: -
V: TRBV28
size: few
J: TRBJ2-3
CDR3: CASRTTDTQYF
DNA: TGTGCCAGCAGAACCACAGATACGCAGTATTTT

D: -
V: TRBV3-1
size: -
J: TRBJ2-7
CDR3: CASSPWGGFYEQYF
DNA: TGTGCCAGCAGCCCGTGGGGAGGTTTCTACGAGCAGTACTTC

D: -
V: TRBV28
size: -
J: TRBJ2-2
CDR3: CASRGITGELFF
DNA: TGTGCCAGCAGGGGGATCACCGGGGAGCTGTTTTTT

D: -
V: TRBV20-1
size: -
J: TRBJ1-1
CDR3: CSATENTEAFF
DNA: TGCAGTGCTACGGAGAACACTGAAGCTTTCTTT

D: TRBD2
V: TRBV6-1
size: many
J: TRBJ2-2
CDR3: CASKLAGGSTGELFF
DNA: TGTGCCAGCAAATTAGCGGGAGGTAGCACCGGGGAGCTGTTTTTT

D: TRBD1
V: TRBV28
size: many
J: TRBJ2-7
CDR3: CASSFFSVRRDRGPYEQYF
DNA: TGTGCCAGCAGTTTCTTTTCGGTTAGGCGGGACAGGGGACCCTACGAGCAGTACTTC

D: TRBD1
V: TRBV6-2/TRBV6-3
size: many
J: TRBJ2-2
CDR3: CASGVPWDRSGELFF
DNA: TGTGCCAGCGGCGTGCCATGGGACAGGTCCGGGGAGCTGTTTTTT

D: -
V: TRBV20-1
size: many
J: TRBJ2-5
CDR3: CSAWDLQVETQYF
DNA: TGCAGTGCTTGGGACTTACAAGTGGAGACCCAGTACTTC

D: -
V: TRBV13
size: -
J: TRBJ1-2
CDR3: CASSQDDRETNYGYTF
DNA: TGTGCCAGCAGCCAAGACGACCGTGAAACTAACTATGGCTACACCTTC

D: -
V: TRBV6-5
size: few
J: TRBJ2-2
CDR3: CASSYRWTGELFF
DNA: TGTGCCAGCAGTTACAGGTGGACCGGGGAGCTGTTTTTT

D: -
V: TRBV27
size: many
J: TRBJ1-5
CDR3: CASSPGTSGNQPQHF
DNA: TGTGCCAGCAGTCCCGGGACTTCGGGCAATCAGCCCCAGCATTTT

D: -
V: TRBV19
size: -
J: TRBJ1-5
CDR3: CASSIPRGDSNQPQHF
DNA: TGTGCCAGTAGTATTCCCCGCGGAGATAGCAATCAGCCCCAGCATTTT

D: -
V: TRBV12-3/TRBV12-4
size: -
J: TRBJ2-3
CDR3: CASSPWGLSTDTQYF
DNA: TGTGCCAGCAGCCCATGGGGCCTGTCCACAGATACGCAGTATTTT

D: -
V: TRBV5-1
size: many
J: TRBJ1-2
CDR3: CASAGATYGYTF
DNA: TGCGCCAGCGCAGGGGCGACCTATGGCTACACCTTC

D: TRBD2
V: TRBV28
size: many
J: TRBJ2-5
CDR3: CASLPWGGETQYF
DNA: TGTGCCAGCCTCCCCTGGGGGGGGGAGACCCAGTACTTC

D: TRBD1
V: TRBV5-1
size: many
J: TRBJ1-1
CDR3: CASSPDRSRNTEAFF
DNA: TGCGCCAGCAGCCCGGACAGGAGCCGGAACACTGAAGCTTTCTTT

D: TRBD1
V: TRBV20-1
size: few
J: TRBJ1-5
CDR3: CSAKKKDRGNQPQHF
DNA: TGCAGTGCTAAGAAAAAGGACAGGGGCAATCAGCCCCAGCATTTT

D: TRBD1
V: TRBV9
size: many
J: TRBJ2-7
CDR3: CASSAPFGGQAPYEQYF
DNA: TGTGCCAGCAGCGCACCCTTCGGGGGACAGGCGCCCTACGAGCAGTACTTC

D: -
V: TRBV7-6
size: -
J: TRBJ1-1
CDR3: CASSLALGFLSEAFF
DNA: TGTGCCAGCAGCTTAGCTCTGGGATTTCTCTCTGAAGCTTTCTTT

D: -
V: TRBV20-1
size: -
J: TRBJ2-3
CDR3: CSVGWGGYPSTDTQYF
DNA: TGCAGTGTAGGATGGGGCGGGTATCCTAGCACAGATACGCAGTATTTT

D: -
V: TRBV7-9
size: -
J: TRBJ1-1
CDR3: CASSPFGAESFF
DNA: TGTGCCAGCAGCCCTTTTGGTGCTGAATCTTTCTTT

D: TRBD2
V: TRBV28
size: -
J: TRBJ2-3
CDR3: CASSLRSGRGMLMDTQYF
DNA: TGTGCCAGCAGTCTTAGAAGCGGGAGGGGGATGTTGATGGATACGCAGTATTTT

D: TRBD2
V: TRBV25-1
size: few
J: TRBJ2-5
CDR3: CASRGLTLGGVQETQYF
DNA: TGTGCCAGCAGGGGACTCACCTTGGGAGGGGTCCAAGAGACCCAGTACTTC

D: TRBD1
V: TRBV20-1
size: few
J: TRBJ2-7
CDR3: CSARERQGPYEQYF
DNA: TGCAGTGCTAGAGAACGACAGGGACCCTACGAGCAGTACTTC

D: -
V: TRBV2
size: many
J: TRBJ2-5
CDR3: CASSARLVAGTQYF
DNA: TGTGCCAGCAGCGCACGGCTAGTCGCCGGGACCCAGTACTTC

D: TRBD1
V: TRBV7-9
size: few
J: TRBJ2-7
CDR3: CASSLGGQGGGGTYEQYF
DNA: TGTGCCAGCAGCCTCGGGGGACAGGGGGGTGGAGGGACCTACGAGCAGTACTTC

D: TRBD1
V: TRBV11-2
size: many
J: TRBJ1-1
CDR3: CASSLQGRSSTEAFF
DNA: TGTGCCAGCAGCCTACAGGGGCGATCGTCCACTGAAGCTTTCTTT

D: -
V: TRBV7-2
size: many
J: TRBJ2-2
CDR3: CASRSQRRNTGELFF
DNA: TGTGCCAGCAGAAGTCAGAGGAGGAACACCGGGGAGCTGTTTTTT

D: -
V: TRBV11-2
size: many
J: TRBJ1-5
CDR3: CASSLGASRDQPQHF
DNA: TGTGCCAGCAGCTTAGGTGCAAGTAGGGATCAGCCCCAGCATTTT

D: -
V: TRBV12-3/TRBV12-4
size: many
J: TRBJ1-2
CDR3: CASSLSRDPDGYTF
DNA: TGTGCCAGCAGTTTATCGAGGGACCCGGATGGCTACACCTTC